These T cell receptor beta chains were read from a single sample in a study of cytomegalovirus exposure and HLA in healthy donors. Sequencing was performed with immunoSEQ multiplex PCR; in TCRdb, only in-frame clones are kept and a portion is missing. This repertoire shows roughly 150,000 clones, more than 8% found once; its top ten account for approximately 1.7%. Sequencing was carried out using PBMCs. Receptors originate from a man over 45 in good health and CMV-seronegative. The CDR3 runs from the conserved cysteine through the conserved F or W. A D gene is named only where the DNA matches it firmly. Where a row states a size, it is once, few, many or the class of an expanded clone; other rows omit it.

clone_size | d_call | j_call | v_call | cdr3_aa | cdr3_nt
- | TRBD1 | TRBJ1-4 | TRBV2 | CATRQGAANEKLFF | TGTGCCACCCGACAGGGGGCAGCTAATGAAAAACTGTTTTTT
few | - | TRBJ1-1 | TRBV19 | CAGEAPGAFF | TGTGCCGGGGAGGCCCCGGGAGCTTTCTTT
- | - | TRBJ1-1 | TRBV7-6 | CASSLESAKNTEAFF | TGTGCCAGCAGCTTAGAGAGCGCGAAAAACACTGAAGCTTTCTTT
few | - | TRBJ1-1 | TRBV27 | CASSSQGRGKSNTEAFF | TGTGCCAGCTCATCCCAGGGGAGGGGGAAGTCGAACACTGAAGCTTTCTTT
few | TRBD1 | TRBJ1-1 | TRBV5-1 | CASSFTRQGSAEAFF | TGCGCCAGCAGCTTTACCCGACAGGGCAGCGCTGAAGCTTTCTTT
- | TRBD2 | TRBJ2-5 | TRBV10-2 | CASNRDQDGGGETQYF | TGCGCCAGCAATCGTGACCAGGACGGCGGGGGGGAGACCCAGTACTTC
few | - | TRBJ1-5 | TRBV6-5 | CASRVDSSNQPQHF | TGTGCCAGCAGGGTAGACAGCAGCAATCAGCCCCAGCATTTT
- | TRBD2 | TRBJ2-3 | TRBV5-4 | CASSSLREGRTDTQYF | TGTGCCAGCAGCTCGCTCCGGGAGGGGCGCACAGATACGCAGTATTTT
- | - | TRBJ2-2 | TRBV30 | CAWSVRLDFPGELFF | TGTGCCTGGAGTGTACGACTAGATTTCCCCGGGGAGCTGTTTTTT
- | TRBD2 | TRBJ2-1 | TRBV7-9 | CASSYHSGRQFF | TGTGCCAGCAGCTACCATAGCGGGAGGCAGTTCTTC
few | - | TRBJ1-5 | TRBV15 | CATSRDPDQGVRQHF | TGTGCCACCAGCAGAGACCCCGACCAAGGGGTTCGTCAGCATTTT
- | TRBD1 | TRBJ2-1 | TRBV19 | CASTLIPGQGRDEQFF | TGTGCCAGTACCCTCATTCCGGGACAGGGCCGCGATGAGCAGTTCTTC
few | - | TRBJ2-7 | TRBV21-1 | CASSILSYEQYF | TGTGCCAGCAGCATCCTCTCCTACGAGCAGTACTTC
- | - | TRBJ2-1 | TRBV7-3 | CASSLMGSRSHEQFF | TGTGCCAGCAGCTTAATGGGCAGCCGGTCGCATGAGCAGTTCTTC